This T cell receptor beta chain is drawn from a study of identical twins. TCRdb ran MiXCR on the 5' RACE reads and lists one entry per CDR3 protein. This table has fewer than 250,000 distinct CDR3 sequences, less than 10% appearing once. Germline V CDR1 and CDR2: SGHKS, YYEKEE (reference sequence). The V and J ends lost 2 bases and 6 bases respectively, with 12 bases between them. The CDR3 contains 15 residues. The receptor's source is a woman younger than 35 in good health. Sequenced material: memory (CD45RO+) T cells sorted from blood. The chain links TRBV5-5 to TRBJ1-6; D is unresolved. CDR3 sequence reads: CASSFAGPLNSPLHF. DNA for the CDR3: TGTGCCAGCAGCTTTGCCGGGCCCCTTAATTCACCCCTCCACTTT.